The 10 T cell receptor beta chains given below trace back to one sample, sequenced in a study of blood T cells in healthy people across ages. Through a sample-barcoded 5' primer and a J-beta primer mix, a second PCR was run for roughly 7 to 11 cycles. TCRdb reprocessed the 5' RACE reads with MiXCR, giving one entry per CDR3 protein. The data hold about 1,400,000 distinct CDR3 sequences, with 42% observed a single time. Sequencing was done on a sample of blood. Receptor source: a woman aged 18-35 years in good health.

CDR3 in amino acids: CASSNRGSGELFF. The DNA of the CDR3 is TGTGCCAGCAGCAACCGGGGTTCCGGGGAGCTGTTTTTT. The gene calls are TRBV6-6 and TRBJ2-2; D might be TRBD2 (5 bases). CDR3 size: 13 residues. Trimming removed 6 bases at V and 6 bases at J, with 11 bases between. From germline, CDR1 is MNHNY and CDR2 SVGAGI (reference sequence).

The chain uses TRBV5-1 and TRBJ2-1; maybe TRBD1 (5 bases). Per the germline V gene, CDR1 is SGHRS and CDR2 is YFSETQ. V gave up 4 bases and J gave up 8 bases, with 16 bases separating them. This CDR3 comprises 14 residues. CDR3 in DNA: TGCGCCAGCAGCCCCGCGAATAGGGGCGATGAGCAGTTCTTC. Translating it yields CASSPANRGDEQFF. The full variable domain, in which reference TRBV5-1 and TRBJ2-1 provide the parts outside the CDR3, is KAGVTQTPRYLIKTRGQQVTLSCSPISGHRSVSWYQQTPGQGLQFLFEYFSETQRNKGNFPGRFSGRQFSNSRSEMNVSTLELGDSALYLCASSPANRGDEQFFGPGTRLTVL.

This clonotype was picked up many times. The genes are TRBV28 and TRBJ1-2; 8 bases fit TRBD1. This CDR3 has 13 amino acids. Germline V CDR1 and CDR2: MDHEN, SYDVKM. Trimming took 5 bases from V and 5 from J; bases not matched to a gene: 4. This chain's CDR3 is CASSRQGPYGYTF. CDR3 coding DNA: TGTGCCAGCAGTAGACAGGGGCCTTATGGCTACACCTTC.

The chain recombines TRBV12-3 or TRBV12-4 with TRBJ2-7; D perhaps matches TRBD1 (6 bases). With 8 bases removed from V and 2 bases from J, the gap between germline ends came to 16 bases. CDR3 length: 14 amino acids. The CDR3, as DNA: TGTGCCAGCTGCTCCGGGACAAAAACCTACGAGCAGTACTTC. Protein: CASCSGTKTYEQYF.

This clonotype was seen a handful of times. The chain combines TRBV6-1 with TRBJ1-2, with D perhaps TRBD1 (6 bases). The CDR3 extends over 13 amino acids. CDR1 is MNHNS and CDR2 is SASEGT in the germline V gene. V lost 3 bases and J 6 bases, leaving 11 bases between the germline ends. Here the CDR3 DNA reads TGTGCCAGCAGTGAGCTTCAGGGGCATGGCTACACCTTC. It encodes CASSELQGHGYTF.

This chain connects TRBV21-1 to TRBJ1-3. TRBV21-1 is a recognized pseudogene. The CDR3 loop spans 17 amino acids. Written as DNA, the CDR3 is TGTGCCAGCAGCAAGGGGTGGACGGACAGCGCTGGAAACACCATATATTTT. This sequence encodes CASSKGWTDSAGNTIYF.

CDR3 protein: CSVTRDRGPANEKLFF. In DNA form, the CDR3 reads TGCAGCGTGACCCGGGACAGGGGTCCGGCTAATGAAAAACTGTTTTTT. The V and J genes are TRBV29-1 and TRBJ1-4; 10 bases fit TRBD1. CDR1 is SQVTM, CDR2 ANQGSEA, per germline. The CDR3 loop spans 16 amino acids. V lost 6 bases and J lost 3; bases outside the gene matches: 10.

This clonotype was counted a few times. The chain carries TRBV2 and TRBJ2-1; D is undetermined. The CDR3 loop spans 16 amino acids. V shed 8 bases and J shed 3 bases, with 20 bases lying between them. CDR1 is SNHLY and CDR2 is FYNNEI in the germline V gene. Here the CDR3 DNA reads TGTGCCAGCGTAGATTTAAATGCGGAAAGCTACAATGAGCAGTTCTTC. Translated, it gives CASVDLNAESYNEQFF.

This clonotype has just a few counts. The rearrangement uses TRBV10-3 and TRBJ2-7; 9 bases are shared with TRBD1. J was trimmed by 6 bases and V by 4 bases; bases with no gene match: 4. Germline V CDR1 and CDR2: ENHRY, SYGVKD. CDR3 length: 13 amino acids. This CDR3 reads CAISVETGGEQYF. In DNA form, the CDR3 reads TGTGCCATCAGTGTAGAGACAGGGGGCGAGCAGTACTTC.

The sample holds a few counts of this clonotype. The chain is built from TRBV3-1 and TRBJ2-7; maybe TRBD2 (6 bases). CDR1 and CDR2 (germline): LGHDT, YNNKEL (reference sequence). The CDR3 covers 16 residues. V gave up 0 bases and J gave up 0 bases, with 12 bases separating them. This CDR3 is CASSQDHSSASYEQYF. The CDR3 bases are TGTGCCAGCAGCCAAGACCATTCTAGCGCCTCCTACGAGCAGTACTTC.